Listed below are T cell receptor beta chains from one sample, sequenced in a study of OX40 agonist ivuxolimab in advanced cancers. TCRdb's table, derived via immunoSEQ multiplex PCR, lists solely in-frame clones and lacks some. This table has approximately 16,000 clones, approximately 80% appearing once. Sequencing was performed on CD4+ or CD8+ T cells sorted from blood, taken in a trial of the OX40 agonist ivuxolimab. The receptors were sampled from an adult with an advanced solid tumor such as melanoma, head and neck, liver or kidney cancer. Each CDR3 is given with its conserved first and last residue. The D gene is left open where the match is weak. Not every row has a clone size; where given, it reads once, few, many or a size class.

v_call	j_call	clone_size	d_call	cdr3_nt	cdr3_aa
TRBV7-9	TRBJ2-7	once	NA	TGTGCCAGCAGCTTAGGCCCAGGAATCTACGAGCAGTACTTC	CASSLGPGIYEQYF
TRBV15	TRBJ1-1	NA	TRBD1	TGTGCCACCAGCAGAGAGGGGGCAGGGGGCCAAGCTTTCTTT	CATSREGAGGQAFF
TRBV11-2	TRBJ1-5	NA	TRBD1	TGTGCCAGCAGCGCGACAGGGCTTCAGCCCCAGCATTTT	CASSATGLQPQHF
TRBV27	TRBJ1-5	medium-sized	TRBD1	TGTGCCAGCAGTGGGACAGCATTTCAGCCCCAGCATTTT	CASSGTAFQPQHF
TRBV6-5	TRBJ2-2	once	NA	TGTGCCAGCAGTCTCCTCGAATCCGGGGAGCTGTTTTTT	CASSLLESGELFF
TRBV29-1	TRBJ2-7	NA	TRBD2	TGCAGCGTCGAGGGGACTAGCGGGACGAAGGTATACGAGCAGTACTTC	CSVEGTSGTKVYEQYF
TRBV7-9	TRBJ2-7	NA	NA	TGTGCCAGCAGCCCCCCTGGTCGCTACGAGCAGTACTTC	CASSPPGRYEQYF
TRBV19	TRBJ2-7	NA	NA	TGTGCCAGTAGTATGCGGCCGGGGGGCGCTCTGGAGCAGTACTTC	CASSMRPGGALEQYF
TRBV19	TRBJ2-3	NA	NA	TGTGCCAGTAGGGCTTTCACAGATACGCAGTATTTT	CASRAFTDTQYF
TRBV30	TRBJ1-2	NA	NA	TGTGCCTGGATGTATAAGGCTTTTAACTATGGCTACACCTTC	CAWMYKAFNYGYTF
TRBV29-1	TRBJ2-5	NA	NA	TGCAGCGTTGTTGGGGAGACCCAGTACTTC	CSVVGETQYF
TRBV6-5	TRBJ1-4	NA	NA	TGTGCCAGCAGTCAAGGGGAGAAACTGTTTTTT	CASSQGEKLFF
TRBV7-2	TRBJ2-7	NA	TRBD2	TGTGCCTCAACTGGACTAGCTGCGGGTTACGAGCAGTACTTC	CASTGLAAGYEQYF
TRBV29-1	TRBJ1-4	NA	NA	TGCAGCCTGTGGGGAGGTGAAAAACTGTTTTTT	CSLWGGEKLFF
TRBV14	TRBJ1-2	NA	TRBD1	TGTGCCAGCAGCCAAGGGACAGGCGTATATGGCTACACCTTC	CASSQGTGVYGYTF
TRBV28	TRBJ1-2	NA	NA	TGTGCCAGCAGTGGGCGAGGGGTTGACTATGGCTACACCTTC	CASSGRGVDYGYTF
TRBV11-3	TRBJ2-5	NA	TRBD2	TGTGCCAGCAGCCCACGCGGGGGGGTGTACCAAGAGACCCAGTACTTC	CASSPRGGVYQETQYF
TRBV28	TRBJ2-7	NA	TRBD2	TGTGCCAGCAGTTTATGGAGCGGGGTGGAAGAGCAGTACTTC	CASSLWSGVEEQYF
TRBV5-1	TRBJ1-6	NA	NA	TGCGCCAGCAGCTTGGACGTTTTGGGGAGCCATTCACCCCTCCACTTT	CASSLDVLGSHSPLHF
TRBV5-5	TRBJ1-2	NA	NA	TGTGCCAGCAGCTTGTCGCGGGCGGGTGGCTACACCTTC	CASSLSRAGGYTF
TRBV9	TRBJ2-3	NA	NA	TGTGCCAGCAGCCCCAACGCCGGGGACCGGCAGTATTTT	CASSPNAGDRQYF
TRBV11-1	TRBJ1-1	NA	TRBD1	TGTGCCAGCAGCTTAGGGGACAGGGGCGGCACTGAAGCTTTCTTT	CASSLGDRGGTEAFF
TRBV7-9	TRBJ2-3	NA	TRBD2	TGTGCCAGCAGCACCACCCTCGGAGGGACTAGCGATAGCACAGATACGCAGTATTTT	CASSTTLGGTSDSTDTQYF
TRBV30	TRBJ1-2	NA	NA	TGTGCCTGGAGTGTATCGAACAGGGCTGGCTACACCTTC	CAWSVSNRAGYTF
TRBV27	TRBJ1-5	NA	NA	TGTGCCAGCAGTTTACTATCCGATGGCCAGCCCCAGCATTTT	CASSLLSDGQPQHF
TRBV7-8	TRBJ1-2	NA	NA	TGTGCCAGCAGCCCGGAGTGGGACGGCTATGGCTACACCTTC	CASSPEWDGYGYTF
TRBV7-7	TRBJ2-2	NA	NA	TGTGCCAGCAGCTTAGAAGACGGCGGGGAGCTGTTTTTT	CASSLEDGGELFF
TRBV30	TRBJ2-7	NA	TRBD1	TGTGCCTGGATCAAGACAGGGGCCTCCTACGAGCAGTACTTC	CAWIKTGASYEQYF
TRBV4-3	TRBJ1-1	NA	NA	TGCGCCAGCAGCCAAGATCTGTTGGGGGCAACGCAAGGGGACACTGAAGCTTTCTTT	CASSQDLLGATQGDTEAFF
TRBV5-6	TRBJ2-7	NA	NA	TGTGCCAGCAGCCAAGAAAATTACGAGCAGTACTTC	CASSQENYEQYF